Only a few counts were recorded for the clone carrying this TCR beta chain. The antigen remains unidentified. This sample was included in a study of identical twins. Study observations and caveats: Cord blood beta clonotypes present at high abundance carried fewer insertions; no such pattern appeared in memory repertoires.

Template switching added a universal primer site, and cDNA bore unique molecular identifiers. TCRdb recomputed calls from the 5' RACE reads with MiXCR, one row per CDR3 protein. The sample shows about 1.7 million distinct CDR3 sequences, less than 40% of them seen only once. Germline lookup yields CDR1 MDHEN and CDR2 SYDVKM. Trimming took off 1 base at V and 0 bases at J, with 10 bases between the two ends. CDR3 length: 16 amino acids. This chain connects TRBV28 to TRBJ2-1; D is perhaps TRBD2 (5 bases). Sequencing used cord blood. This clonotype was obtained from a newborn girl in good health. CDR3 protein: CASSLSGSASYNEQFF. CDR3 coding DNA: TGTGCCAGCAGTTTATCGGGTAGCGCCTCCTACAATGAGCAGTTCTTC. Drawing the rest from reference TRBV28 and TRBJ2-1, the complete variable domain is DVKVTQSSRYLVKRTGEKVFLECVQDMDHENMFWYRQDPGLGLRLIYFSYDVKMKEKGDIPEGYSVSREKKERFSLILESASTNQTSMYLCASSLSGSASYNEQFFGPGTRLTVL.